This TCR beta chain was captured by sequencing in a study of T cells after yellow fever vaccination. TCRdb itself ran the 5' RACE reads through MiXCR, one entry per CDR3 protein. The sample yields under 200,000 distinct CDR3 sequences, around 7.2% seen once. This clonotype was observed many times. The clonotype originates from a man younger than 35 who received the YFV17D yellow fever vaccine. Sequences were derived from CD4+ T cells sorted from PBMCs, sampled 5 days after the first yellow fever vaccination.

Here the CDR3 DNA reads TGTGCCAGCAGCTCCCCGGGGGGCTCTGGAAACACCATATATTTT. Translated: CASSSPGGSGNTIYF. The chain uses TRBV7-2 and TRBJ1-3; possible D gene TRBD1, 5 bases. Germline loops: CDR1 SGHTA, CDR2 FQGNSA. This CDR3 is 15 amino acids long. Trimming left V 4 bases short and J 0 bases short, with 10 bases between.